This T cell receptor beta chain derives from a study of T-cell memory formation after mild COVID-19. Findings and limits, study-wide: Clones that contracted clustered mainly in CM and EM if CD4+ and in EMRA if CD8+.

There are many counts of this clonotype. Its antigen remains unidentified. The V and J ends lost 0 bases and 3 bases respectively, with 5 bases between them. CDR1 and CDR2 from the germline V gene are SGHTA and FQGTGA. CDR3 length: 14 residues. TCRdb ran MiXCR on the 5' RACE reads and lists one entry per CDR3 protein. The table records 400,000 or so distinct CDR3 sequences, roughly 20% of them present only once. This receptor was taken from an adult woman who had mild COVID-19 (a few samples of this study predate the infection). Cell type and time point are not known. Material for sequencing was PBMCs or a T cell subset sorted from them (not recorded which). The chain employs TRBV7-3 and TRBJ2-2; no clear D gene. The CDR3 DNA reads TGTGCCAGCAGCTTAACTCGTGACACCGGGGAGCTGTTTTTT. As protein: CASSLTRDTGELFF.